This T cell receptor beta chain was retrieved from a study of regulatory T cells in long-lasting Graves disease. This clonotype was counted many times. With iRepertoire HTBI primers and Arm-PCR of CDR3 regions, TCR beta libraries were built. TCRdb itself ran the multiplex PCR reads through MiXCR, one entry per CDR3 protein. The profile shows a few hundred thousand distinct CDR3 sequences, approximately 19% of them singletons. Germline V gene data show CDR1 as DFQATT and CDR2 as SNEGSKA (reference sequence). The CDR3 is made up of 15 amino acids. V lost 1 base to trimming and J lost 2 bases, with 15 bases between them. The sample's time point: newly diagnosed GD, antithyroid drugs for less than 3 months. There was RNA extracted from PBMCs, and the TCR library was made from it. The sample also formed part of further work on T cells in Graves' hyperthyroidism and ophthalmopathy.

The sample consisted of peripheral blood mononuclear cells (PBMCs), taken at new diagnosis, from a patient treated with antithyroid drugs. This TCR was sampled from a woman in her 30s with Graves disease. This chain uses TRBV20-1 with TRBJ2-7, with D uncertain. In nucleotides, the CDR3 is TGCAGTGCTAGAGTGACCCGGGCGAGAGCCTACGAGCAGTACTTC. This encodes CSARVTRARAYEQYF.